These 21 T cell receptor beta chains originate from one sample sequenced in a study of shared clonotypes between healthy human individuals. Assay used: immunoSEQ multiplex PCR; TCRdb lists only in-frame clones, some missing. The sample lists nearly 600,000 clones; around 95% were seen once. Naive CD8 isolation took CD45RO-negative cells positively selected for CCR7 and excluded terminally differentiated effector memory CD45RA+ cells. The source material was naive CD8+ T cells sorted from blood. These receptors were obtained from a woman aged 30 to 39 in good health.

J is TRBJ2-1 and V is TRBV25-1; TRBD2 matches at 12 bases. Germline-derived CDR1 and CDR2 are MGHDK and SYGVNS. The trim removed 5 bases at V and 3 bases at J, leaving 2 bases unmatched. The CDR3 has 15 amino acids. The CDR3 bases are TGTGCCAGCAGTCAGACTAGCGGGAGCTACAATGAGCAGTTCTTC. Encoded protein: CASSQTSGSYNEQFF.

The CDR3 nucleotides are TGTGCCTCACCACGGGGCAGGGTCAATCAGCCCCAGCATTTT. Encoded protein: CASPRGRVNQPQHF. The chain employs TRBV30 and TRBJ1-5; D might be TRBD1 (5 bases). Germline CDR1 is GTSNPN and CDR2 is SVGIG (reference sequence). The V end lost 7 bases, the J end lost 3 bases, and 16 bases lay between the germline ends. This CDR3 has 14 residues.

The table lists this clone with a count of one. The chain employs TRBV27 and TRBJ2-1; D not resolved. Germline loops: CDR1 MNHEY, CDR2 SMNVEV (reference sequence). The CDR3 covers 13 residues. Trimming removed 3 bases at V and 8 bases at J, with 11 bases between. Here the CDR3 reads CASSLLVAYEQFF. DNA of the CDR3: TGTGCCAGCAGTTTGTTGGTTGCGTATGAGCAGTTCTTC.

CDR3 in DNA: TGTGCCAGTAGTGGACAGGGGGCCGGGGAGCTGTTTTTT. Translating it yields CASSGQGAGELFF. The rearrangement joins TRBV19 to TRBJ2-2, with 10 bases matching TRBD1. CDR1 and CDR2 from the germline V gene are LNHDA and SQIVND (reference sequence). With V trimmed by 5 bases and J by 6 bases, 0 bases remained unmatched. This CDR3 contains 13 residues.

V usage is TRBV27 and J usage is TRBJ2-7; possibly TRBD1 for D (5 bases). Germline V gene lookup returns CDR1 MNHEY and CDR2 SMNVEV (reference sequence). V lost 2 bases and J 2 bases, leaving 13 bases between the germline ends. CDR3 length: 15 amino acids. The DNA for the CDR3 is TGTGCCAGCAGTTTACAGGTGGGGCTTACCTACGAGCAGTACTTC. This codes for CASSLQVGLTYEQYF.

The chain recombines TRBV10-3 with TRBJ2-4, with 11 bases fitting TRBD2. After removal of 3 bases from V and 0 bases from J, the junction contained 13 bases not matched to a gene. Germline CDR1 is ENHRY and CDR2 is SYGVKD. CDR3 length: 20 amino acids. CDR3 sequence: CAISDHHTSGGVLAKNIQYF. The CDR3 coding sequence is TGTGCCATCAGTGATCATCATACTAGCGGGGGAGTCCTAGCCAAAAACATTCAGTACTTC.

Details on this clone: The same CDR3 also results from other DNA sequences found in this sample. The rearrangement joins TRBV5-4 to TRBJ1-2; 7 nucleotides match TRBD1. Germline V gene sequence: CDR1 SGHNT, CDR2 YYREEE (reference sequence). The J segment lost 8 bases and the V segment lost 2 bases, leaving 0 bases of the junction unmatched. This CDR3 spans 11 amino acids. The CDR3 sequence: CASSLGGGYTF. CDR3 coding DNA: TGTGCCAGCAGCTTAGGGGGCGGCTACACCTTC.

CDR3 nucleotide sequence: TGTGCCAGCAGTCTCGGGGTTTTGGGCGAGCAGTACTTC. Its translation: CASSLGVLGEQYF. The chain joins TRBV27 to TRBJ2-7; D is possibly TRBD2 (5 bases). The germline V gene encodes CDR1 MNHEY and CDR2 SMNVEV (reference sequence). The CDR3 loop spans 13 amino acids. V was clipped by 5 bases and J by 6 bases, with 14 bases between them.

The table lists this clone with a count of one. V and J are TRBV9 and TRBJ2-2, with D possibly matching TRBD2 (6 bases). Germline V lookup: CDR1 SGDLS, CDR2 YYNGEE. CDR3 length: 14 residues. V shed 6 bases and J shed 4 bases, with 13 bases lying between them. The CDR3 here is CASTAGTGTGELFF. In nucleotides, the CDR3 is TGTGCCAGCACAGCGGGTACTGGCACCGGGGAGCTGTTTTTT.

V is TRBV19 and J is TRBJ1-5; D possibly corresponds to TRBD1 (5 bases). The CDR3 is 13 residues long. Trimming took off 5 bases at V and 9 bases at J, with 14 bases between the two ends. Per germline, CDR1 LNHDA and CDR2 SQIVND (reference sequence). The CDR3 nucleotides read TGTGCCAGTAGTCCCGGGGGTACGTGGCCCCAGCATTTT. The encoded protein is CASSPGGTWPQHF.

The rearrangement links TRBV13 to TRBJ2-1, with TRBD2 matching 8 bases. The trim removed 7 bases at V and 5 bases at J, leaving 13 bases unmatched. Germline lookup yields CDR1 PRHDT and CDR2 FYEKMQ (reference sequence). The CDR3 sequence is 16 residues long. The CDR3 protein is CASTREGYLDDNEQFF. In DNA, the CDR3 is TGTGCCAGCACCCGGGAGGGATATCTCGACGACAATGAGCAGTTCTTC.

The rearrangement joins TRBV6-1 to TRBJ2-7, with 14 bases matching TRBD2. The germline CDR1 and CDR2 sequences are MNHNS and SASEGT. The V segment lost 7 bases and the J segment 3 bases; nucleotides outside the gene matches: 5. The CDR3 runs 15 residues. CDR3: CASNDGTSGSYEQYF. The CDR3 DNA is TGTGCCAGCAACGACGGGACTAGCGGGAGCTACGAGCAGTACTTC.

CDR3 loop: CASSLSGLGLEAFF. The DNA of the CDR3 is TGTGCCAGCAGTTTATCGGGGTTAGGACTTGAAGCTTTCTTT. The chain links TRBV28 to TRBJ1-1; the D is unclear. The CDR3 spans 14 residues. V dropped 1 base and J dropped 7 bases, with 13 bases sitting between them. Germline assignment: CDR1 MDHEN and CDR2 SYDVKM.

This clone was picked up one time. The V gene is TRBV5-5, the J gene TRBJ1-1, with a possible D match to TRBD1 (5 bases). The CDR3 is made up of 16 amino acids. Between the trimmed V and J ends, which lost 4 bases and 3 bases, there was a span of 19 bases. Per germline, CDR1 SGHKS and CDR2 YYEKEE (reference sequence). The CDR3 nucleotides are TGTGCCAGCAGCCCGGTACCCGGGGCGCAGGACACTGAAGCTTTCTTT. Its translation is CASSPVPGAQDTEAFF.

The J gene is TRBJ2-7, the V gene TRBV5-6; possibly TRBD2 for D (6 bases). Deletions cut 1 base from V and 3 bases from J, with 11 bases between. CDR1 is SGHDT and CDR2 is YYEEEE in the germline V gene. The CDR3 length is 14 residues. The CDR3 sequence is CASSLLRENYEQYF. The CDR3, as DNA: TGTGCCAGCAGCTTGTTACGGGAGAACTACGAGCAGTACTTC.

Worth noting for this clone: The junction differs from germline at one of its ends, possibly a read error. The rearrangement uses TRBV5-5 and TRBJ2-1; TRBD2 agrees at 7 bases. Germline CDR1 and CDR2: SGHKS and YYEKEE (reference sequence). This CDR3 has 15 residues. CDR3 residues: CASGLTGGAYNEQFF. The DNA of the CDR3 is TGTGCCAGCGGCTTAACGGGAGGTGCCTACAATGAGCAGTTCTTC. Filled out from reference TRBV5-5 and TRBJ2-1, the complete variable domain reads DAGVTQSPTHLIKTRGQQVTLRCSPISGHKSVSWYQQVLGQGPQFIFQYYEKEERGRGNFPDRFSARQFPNYSSELNVNALLLGDSALYLCASGLTGGAYNEQFFGPGTRLTVL.

Only one count was recorded for this clone. The CDR3 sequence: CASSHPRALAGEGDTQYF. The CDR3 DNA reads TGCGCCAGCAGCCACCCCCGGGCACTAGCGGGAGAGGGAGATACGCAGTATTTT. The V and J genes are TRBV4-1 and TRBJ2-3; 11 bases map to TRBD2. Per germline, CDR1 MGHRA and CDR2 YSYEKL. The CDR3 covers 18 residues. J gave up 5 bases and V 3 bases, and 13 bases lay outside the gene matches.

The rearrangement links TRBV7-9 to TRBJ2-7, with D possibly being TRBD2 (6 bases). CDR3 length equals 15 residues. V lost 5 bases, J lost 2 bases, and 16 bases lay in between. Germline V gene sequence: CDR1 SEHNR, CDR2 FQNEAQ (reference sequence). The CDR3 loop reads CASSPTSFLTYEQYF. The DNA of the CDR3 is TGTGCCAGCAGCCCCACTAGCTTCTTAACCTACGAGCAGTACTTC.

The chain carries TRBV19 and TRBJ1-6; D perhaps matches TRBD1 (5 bases). Trimming took off 5 bases at V and 15 bases at J, with 14 bases between the two ends. The CDR3 runs to 12 residues. Per the germline V gene, CDR1 is LNHDA and CDR2 is SQIVND (reference sequence). This CDR3 is CASSADTQVLHF. The CDR3 nucleotides are TGTGCCAGTAGTGCGGACACGCAAGTCCTCCACTTT.

This sequence joins TRBV27 and TRBJ1-2; unclear D gene. V lost 2 bases and J 4 bases, leaving 11 bases between the germline ends. The CDR3 totals 14 residues. Germline V gene data show CDR1 as MNHEY and CDR2 as SMNVEV (reference sequence). CDR3 amino acids: CASSLVKEGYGYTF. CDR3 in DNA: TGTGCCAGCAGTTTAGTAAAGGAGGGCTATGGCTACACCTTC.

The chain couples TRBV6-5 to TRBJ1-1; D gene unclear. The V gene lost 3 bases and the J gene lost 3 bases, with 5 bases spanning the gap. The V gene's germline CDR1 is MNHEY and CDR2 SVGAGI. This CDR3 spans 12 amino acids. CDR3 region: CASSYSHTEAFF. The CDR3 coding sequence is TGTGCCAGCAGTTATTCGCACACTGAAGCTTTCTTT.